The clone carrying this T cell receptor beta chain was counted a single time. Its specificity is unknown. J gave up 3 bases and V 2 bases, and 4 bases lay outside the gene matches. This CDR3 has 16 residues. The germline CDR1 and CDR2 sequences are SEHNR and FQNEAQ (reference sequence). The data originate from a study of T-cell reconstitution after alpha-beta-depleted transplantation in children. Researchers prepared the TCRbeta library using unique molecular identifiers, the study reports. TCRdb ran MiXCR on the PCR reads and lists one entry per CDR3 protein. The data contain about 870,000 distinct CDR3 sequences, approximately 15% of them singletons. Findings of the study overall: Surviving recipient T cells and thymic progenitors accounted for the high day-60 TCRbeta diversity observed in some patients. Reportedly, only several hundred clones from non-depleted graft cells drove alpha-beta T-cell counts at about two months.

Material: PBMCs, mostly from graft donor cells, obtained 360 days after TCRalphabeta/CD19-depleted stem cell transplant. The clonotype originates from a male patient younger than 18 who had a stem cell transplant for acute lymphoblastic leukemia, so the T cells may come from the graft donor. This chain connects TRBV7-9 to TRBJ2-7; 13 bases are a match to TRBD2. The CDR3 nucleotides are TGTGCCAGCAGCTTATTTGGGACTAGCGGGAACTACGAGCAGTACTTC. It encodes CASSLFGTSGNYEQYF.